This passage covers 8 T cell receptor beta chains from one sample sequenced in a study of blood T cell repertoires in COVID-19. The protocol was immunoSEQ multiplex PCR, while the TCRdb copy is restricted to in-frame clones and leaves out a portion. The sample carries around 200,000 clones, less than 80% recorded once. Sample: peripheral blood. The receptors shown here come from a woman aged 50 to 60 with acute or convalescent COVID-19.

As DNA, the CDR3 is TGTGCCAGTTCAGGGGCTATGAACACTGAAGCTTTCTTT. This sequence encodes CASSGAMNTEAFF. V is TRBV28 and J is TRBJ1-1, with D possibly being TRBD1 (6 bases). CDR3 size: 13 residues. Germline V gene lookup returns CDR1 MDHEN and CDR2 SYDVKM. Trimming cost V 9 bases and J 0 bases, with 11 bases left between them.

This clone came up a few times. The chain has TRBV20-1 and TRBJ2-1; tentatively, D is TRBD1 (6 bases). Germline V gene data show CDR1 as DFQATT and CDR2 as SNEGSKA (reference sequence). V gave up 3 bases and J gave up 9 bases, with 15 bases separating them. CDR3 length equals 13 residues. The CDR3 DNA sequence: TGCAGTGCTAGTATACAGGGTCAGGGTGAGCAGTTCTTC. Translated, it gives CSASIQGQGEQFF.

V is TRBV5-4 and J is TRBJ2-1, with 12 bases matching TRBD2. In germline, CDR1 is SGHNT, CDR2 YYREEE (reference sequence). Trimming at V came to 1 base and at J to 7 bases, leaving 3 bases not matched to a gene. The CDR3 spans 15 residues. This CDR3 is CASSLLLAGGNEQFF. CDR3 coding DNA: TGTGCCAGCAGCTTGTTGCTAGCGGGGGGGAATGAGCAGTTCTTC.

This clone was recorded a few times. This chain links TRBV19 with TRBJ2-1; D gene unclear. Trimming stripped 0 bases from V and 9 bases from J, with 12 bases between. Germline loops: CDR1 LNHDA, CDR2 SQIVND (reference sequence). The CDR3 runs to 14 residues. CDR3 DNA sequence: TGTGCCAGTAGTATAGAGAGAATGCCTGGTGAGCAGTTCTTC. Translating gives CASSIERMPGEQFF.

There are a few counts of this clone. The genes are TRBV18 and TRBJ2-7, with a possible D match to TRBD2 (6 bases). This CDR3 contains 14 residues. V lost 3 bases and J 0 bases, leaving 9 bases between the germline ends. The germline gives CDR1 KGHSH, CDR2 LQKENI. The CDR3 nucleotides are TGTGCCAGCTCACCGGATAGCGGCTCCTACGAGCAGTACTTC. Amino acid sequence: CASSPDSGSYEQYF.

This chain connects TRBV19 to TRBJ1-1; 7 bases are a match to TRBD1. Germline V gene lookup returns CDR1 LNHDA and CDR2 SQIVND (reference sequence). The CDR3 covers 13 residues. J gave up 4 bases and V 11 bases, and 10 bases lay outside the gene matches. CDR3 sequence (DNA): TGTGCCGCCCAGAGTACAGGGGCCACTGAAGCTTTCTTT. It encodes CAAQSTGATEAFF.

The V and J genes are TRBV14 and TRBJ2-7; TRBD1 matches 8 bases. This CDR3 region has 14 residues. Per germline, CDR1 SGHDN and CDR2 FVKESK. V was clipped by 3 bases and J by 2 bases; unmatched bases: 3. The chain's CDR3 is CASSQGTGPYEQYF. CDR3 coding DNA: TGTGCCAGCAGCCAGGGGACAGGACCCTACGAGCAGTACTTC.

The CDR3 coding sequence is TGTGCCAGCAGGCTAGACAGGGGGACTGAAGCTTTCTTT. Amino acid sequence: CASRLDRGTEAFF. This sequence joins TRBV28 and TRBJ1-1; the match to TRBD1 covers 9 bases. Per the germline V gene, CDR1 is MDHEN and CDR2 is SYDVKM. The CDR3 contains 13 residues. Trimming at V came to 6 bases and at J to 5 bases, leaving 4 bases not matched to a gene.